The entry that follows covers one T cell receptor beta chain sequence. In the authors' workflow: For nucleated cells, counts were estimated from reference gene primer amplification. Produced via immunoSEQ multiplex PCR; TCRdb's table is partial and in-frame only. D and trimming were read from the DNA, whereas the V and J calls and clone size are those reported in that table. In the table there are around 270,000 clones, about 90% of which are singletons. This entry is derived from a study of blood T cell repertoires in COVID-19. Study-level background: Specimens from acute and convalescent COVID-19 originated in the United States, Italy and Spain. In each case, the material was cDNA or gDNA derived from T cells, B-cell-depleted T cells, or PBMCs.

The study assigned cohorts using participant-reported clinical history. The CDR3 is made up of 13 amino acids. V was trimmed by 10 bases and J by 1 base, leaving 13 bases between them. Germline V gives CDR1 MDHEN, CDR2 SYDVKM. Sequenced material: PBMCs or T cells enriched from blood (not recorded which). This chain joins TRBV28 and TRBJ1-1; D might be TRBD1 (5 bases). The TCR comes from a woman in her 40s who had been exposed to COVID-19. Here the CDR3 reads CATLPGQNTEAFF. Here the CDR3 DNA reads TGTGCCACCTTGCCAGGGCAGAACACTGAAGCTTTCTTT.